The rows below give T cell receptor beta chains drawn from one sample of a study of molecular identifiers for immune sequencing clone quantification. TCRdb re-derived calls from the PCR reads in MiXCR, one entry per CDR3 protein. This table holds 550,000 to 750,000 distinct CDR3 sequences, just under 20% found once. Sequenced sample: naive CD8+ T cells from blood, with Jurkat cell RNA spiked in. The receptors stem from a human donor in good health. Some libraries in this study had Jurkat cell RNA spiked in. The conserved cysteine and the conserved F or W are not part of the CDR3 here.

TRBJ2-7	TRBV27	ASSPDRGLYEQY
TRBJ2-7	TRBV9	ASSVGNYGASSYEQY
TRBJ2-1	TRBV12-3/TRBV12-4	ASSGGHNPLYNEQF
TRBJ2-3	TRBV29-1	SVEWGRRTGVTDTQY
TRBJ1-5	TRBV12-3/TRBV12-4	ASSFPRDIGNQPQH
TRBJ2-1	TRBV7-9	ASSPGQVPANNYNEQF
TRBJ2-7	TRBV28	ASSFRLASSYEQY
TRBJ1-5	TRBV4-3	ASSQSGQGNQPQH
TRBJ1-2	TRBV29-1	SVAPASYI
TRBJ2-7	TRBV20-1	SARDRRRSSYEQY
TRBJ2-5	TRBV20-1	SAREGLTRQETQY
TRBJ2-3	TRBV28	ASSFQGASTDTQY
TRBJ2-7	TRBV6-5	ASSYGQGGAYEQY
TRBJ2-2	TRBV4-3	ASSQVQLPNTGELF
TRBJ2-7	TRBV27	ASSAGPGTKNYEQY
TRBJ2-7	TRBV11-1	ASSETTGQSYEQY
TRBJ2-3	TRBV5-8	ASRWGPASDHRTDTQY
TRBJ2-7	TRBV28	ASSPSGVRRQY
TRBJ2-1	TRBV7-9	ASIAEGLAGATDLDEQF
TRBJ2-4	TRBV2	ASSDIASGGVNIQY
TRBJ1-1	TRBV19	ASSMGGGVPEAF
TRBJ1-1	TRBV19	ASLGTGRRGTEAF
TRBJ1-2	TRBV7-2	ASSRAGQGSYYT
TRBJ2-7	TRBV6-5	ASRPGTGVYEQY
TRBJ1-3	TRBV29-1	GVEVQQGVSGNTIY
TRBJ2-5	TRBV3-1	ASSSERGGAQETQY
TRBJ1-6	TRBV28	ASNLSGPYNSPLH
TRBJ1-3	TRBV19	ASSIDSGNTIY
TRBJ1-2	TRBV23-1	ASTQGQDRHYGYT
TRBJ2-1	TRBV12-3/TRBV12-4	ASSPSTSYSYNEQL
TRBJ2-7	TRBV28	ASSPGFSYEQY
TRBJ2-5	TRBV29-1	SVPTQETQY
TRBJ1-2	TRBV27	ASSFTQGFGANYGYT
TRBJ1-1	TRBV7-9	ASSSRQGDMNTEAF
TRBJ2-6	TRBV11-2	ASSLVTGLSGANVLT
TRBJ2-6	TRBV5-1	ASRSAGGGSGANVLT
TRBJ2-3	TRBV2	AGREVGTDTQY
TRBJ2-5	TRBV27	ASSFSTGSQETQY
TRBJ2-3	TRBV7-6	ASSLGGITDTQY
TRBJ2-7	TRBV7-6	ASSSELFSYEQY
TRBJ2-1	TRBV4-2	ASSPKGQGNEQF
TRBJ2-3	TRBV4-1	ASSQDWSGATDTQY
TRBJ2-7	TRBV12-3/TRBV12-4	ASSGASFEQY
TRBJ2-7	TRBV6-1	ASSTLQGFYEQY
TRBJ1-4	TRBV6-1	ASSEAVIAGEKLF
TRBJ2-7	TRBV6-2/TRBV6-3	ASSAGQGSGEQY